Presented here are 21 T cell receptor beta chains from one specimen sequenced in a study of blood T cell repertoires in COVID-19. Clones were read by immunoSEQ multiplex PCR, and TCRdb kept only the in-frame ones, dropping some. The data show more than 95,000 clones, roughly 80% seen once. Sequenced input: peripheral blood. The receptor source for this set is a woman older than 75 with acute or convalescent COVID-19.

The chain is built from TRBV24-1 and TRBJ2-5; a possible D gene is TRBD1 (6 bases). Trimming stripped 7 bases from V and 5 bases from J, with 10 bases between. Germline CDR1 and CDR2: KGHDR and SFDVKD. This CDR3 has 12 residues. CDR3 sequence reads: CATRDQGETQYF. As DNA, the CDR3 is TGTGCCACCAGGGACCAGGGGGAGACCCAGTACTTC.

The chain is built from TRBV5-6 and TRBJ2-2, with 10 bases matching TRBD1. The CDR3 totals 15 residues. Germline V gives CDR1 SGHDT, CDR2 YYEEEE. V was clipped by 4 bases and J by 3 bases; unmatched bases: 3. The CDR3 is CASSAGTGDTGELFF. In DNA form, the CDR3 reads TGTGCCAGCAGCGCCGGGACAGGGGACACCGGGGAGCTGTTTTTT.

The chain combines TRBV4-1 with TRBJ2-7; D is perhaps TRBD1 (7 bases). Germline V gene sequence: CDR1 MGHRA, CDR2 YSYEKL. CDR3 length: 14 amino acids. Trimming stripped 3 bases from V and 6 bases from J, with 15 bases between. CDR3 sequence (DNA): TGCGCCAGCAGCCAGGATGCGGGACAGAGCGAGCAGTACTTC. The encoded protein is CASSQDAGQSEQYF.

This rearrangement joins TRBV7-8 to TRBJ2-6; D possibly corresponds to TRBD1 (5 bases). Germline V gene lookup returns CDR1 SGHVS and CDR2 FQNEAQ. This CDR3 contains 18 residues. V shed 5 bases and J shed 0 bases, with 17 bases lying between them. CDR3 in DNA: TGTGCCAGCAGCCAGCAGGGTTCTCGTATCTCTGGGGCCAACGTCCTGACTTTC. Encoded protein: CASSQQGSRISGANVLTF.

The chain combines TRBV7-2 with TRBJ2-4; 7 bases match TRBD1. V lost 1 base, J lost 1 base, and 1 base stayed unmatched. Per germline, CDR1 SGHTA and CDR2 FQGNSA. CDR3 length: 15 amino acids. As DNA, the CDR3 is TGTGCCAGCAGCTTAGACAGGGGTGCCAAAAACATTCAGTACTTC. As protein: CASSLDRGAKNIQYF. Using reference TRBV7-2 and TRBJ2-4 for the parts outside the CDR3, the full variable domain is GAGVSQSPSNKVTEKGKDVELRCDPISGHTALYWYRQSLGQGLEFLIYFQGNSAPDKSGLPSDRFSAERTGGSVSTLTIQRTQQEDSAVYLCASSLDRGAKNIQYFGAGTRLSVL.

Written as DNA, the CDR3 is TGTGCCAGCAGCGTAGGGGGGGAGAACACTGAAGCTTTCTTT. Its protein is CASSVGGENTEAFF. V and J are TRBV9 and TRBJ1-1; the D gene is possibly TRBD1 (5 bases). This CDR3 spans 14 amino acids. V was cut by 0 bases and J by 1 base, with 7 bases left in between. Looked up from germline, CDR1 is SGDLS and CDR2 is YYNGEE. Using reference TRBV9 and TRBJ1-1 for the parts outside the CDR3, the full variable domain is DSGVTQTPKHLITATGQRVTLRCSPRSGDLSVYWYQQSLDQGLQFLIQYYNGEERAKGNILERFSAQQFPDLHSELNLSSLELGDSALYFCASSVGGENTEAFFGQGTRLTVV.

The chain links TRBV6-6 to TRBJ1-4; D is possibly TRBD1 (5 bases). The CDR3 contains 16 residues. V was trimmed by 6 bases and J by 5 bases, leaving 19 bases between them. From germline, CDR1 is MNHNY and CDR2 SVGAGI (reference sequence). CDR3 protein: CASSRPGTGLNEKLFF. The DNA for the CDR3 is TGTGCCAGCAGCAGACCCGGGACTGGCCTGAATGAAAAACTGTTTTTT.

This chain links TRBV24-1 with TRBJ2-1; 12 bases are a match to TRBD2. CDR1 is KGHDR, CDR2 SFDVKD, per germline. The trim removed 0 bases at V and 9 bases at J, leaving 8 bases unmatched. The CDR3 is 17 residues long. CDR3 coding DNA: TGTGCCACCAGTGATTTGACTAGCGGGAGGCCTTTCGGTGAGCAGTTCTTC. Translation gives CATSDLTSGRPFGEQFF.

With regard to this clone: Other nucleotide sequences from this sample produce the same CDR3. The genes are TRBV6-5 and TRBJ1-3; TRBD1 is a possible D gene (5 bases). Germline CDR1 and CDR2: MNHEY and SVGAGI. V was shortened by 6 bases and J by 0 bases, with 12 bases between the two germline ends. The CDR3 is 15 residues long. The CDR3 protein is CASSLGGFSGNTIYF. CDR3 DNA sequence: TGTGCCAGCAGCCTCGGGGGATTCTCTGGAAACACCATATATTTT.

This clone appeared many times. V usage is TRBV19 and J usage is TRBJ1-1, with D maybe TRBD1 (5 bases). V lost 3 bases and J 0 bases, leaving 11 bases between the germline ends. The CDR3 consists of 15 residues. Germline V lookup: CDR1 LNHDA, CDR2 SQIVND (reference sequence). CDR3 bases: TGTGCCAGTAGTATGGGGTCAGGGATGAACACTGAAGCTTTCTTT. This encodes CASSMGSGMNTEAFF.

CDR3 sequence reads: CASSDQGAANEKLFF. The CDR3 coding sequence is TGCGCCAGCAGCGACCAGGGGGCGGCTAATGAAAAACTGTTTTTT. This chain uses TRBV5-1 with TRBJ1-4, with 8 positions matching TRBD1. The CDR3 extends over 15 amino acids. The trim removed 4 bases at V and 3 bases at J, leaving 5 bases unmatched. Germline CDR1 SGHRS, CDR2 YFSETQ.

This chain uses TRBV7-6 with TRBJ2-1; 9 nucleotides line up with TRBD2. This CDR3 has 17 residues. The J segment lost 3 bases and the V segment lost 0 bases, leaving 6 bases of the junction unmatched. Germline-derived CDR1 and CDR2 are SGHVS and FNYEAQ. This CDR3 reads CASSLAGSGRNYNEQFF. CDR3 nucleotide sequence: TGTGCCAGCAGCTTAGCGGGGAGCGGGAGGAACTACAATGAGCAGTTCTTC.

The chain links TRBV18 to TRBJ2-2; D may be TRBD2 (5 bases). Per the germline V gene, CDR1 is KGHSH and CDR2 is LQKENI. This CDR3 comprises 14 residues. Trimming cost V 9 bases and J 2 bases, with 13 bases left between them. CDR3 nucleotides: TGTGCCAGTGCATTTGCGGGTAACACCGGGGAGCTGTTTTTT. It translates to CASAFAGNTGELFF.

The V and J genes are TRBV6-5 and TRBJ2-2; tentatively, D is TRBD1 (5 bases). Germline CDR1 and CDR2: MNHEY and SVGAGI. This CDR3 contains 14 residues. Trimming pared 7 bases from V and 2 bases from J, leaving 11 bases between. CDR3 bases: TGTGCCAGCAACAGACAGACTAACACCGGGGAGCTGTTTTTT. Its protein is CASNRQTNTGELFF.

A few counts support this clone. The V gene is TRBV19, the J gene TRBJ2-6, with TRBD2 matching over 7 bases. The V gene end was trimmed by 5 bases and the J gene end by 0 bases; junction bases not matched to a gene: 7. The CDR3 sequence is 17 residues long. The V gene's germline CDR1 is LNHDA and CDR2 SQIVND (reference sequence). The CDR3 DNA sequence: TGTGCCAGTAGTCTACGGTGGGGGGGCTCTGGGGCCAACGTCCTGACTTTC. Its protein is CASSLRWGGSGANVLTF.

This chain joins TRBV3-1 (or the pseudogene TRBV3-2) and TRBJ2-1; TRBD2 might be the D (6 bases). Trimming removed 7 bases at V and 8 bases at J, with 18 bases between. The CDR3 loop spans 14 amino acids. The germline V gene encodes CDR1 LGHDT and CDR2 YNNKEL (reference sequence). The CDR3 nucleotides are TGTGCCAGCACCCCAGCGGGTAGCATCGATGAGCAGTTCTTC. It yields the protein CASTPAGSIDEQFF.

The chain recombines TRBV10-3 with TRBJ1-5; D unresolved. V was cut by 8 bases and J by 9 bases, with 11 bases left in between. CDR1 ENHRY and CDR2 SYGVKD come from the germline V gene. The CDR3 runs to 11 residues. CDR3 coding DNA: TGTGCCATCGGAAACTCGGGGCCCCAGCATTTT. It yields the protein CAIGNSGPQHF.

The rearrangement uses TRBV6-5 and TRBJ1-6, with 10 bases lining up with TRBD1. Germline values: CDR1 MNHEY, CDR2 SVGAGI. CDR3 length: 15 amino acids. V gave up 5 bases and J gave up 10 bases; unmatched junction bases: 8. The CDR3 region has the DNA TGTGCCAGCAGTCTCTGGACAGGGGGGAACTCACCCCTCCACTTT. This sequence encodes CASSLWTGGNSPLHF.

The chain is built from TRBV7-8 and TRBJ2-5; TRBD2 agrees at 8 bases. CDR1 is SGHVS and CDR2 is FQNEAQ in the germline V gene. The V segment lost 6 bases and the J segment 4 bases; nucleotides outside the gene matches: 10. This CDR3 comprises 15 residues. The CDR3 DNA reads TGTGCCAGCAGTCCACGGGAGGGCCCGGGAGAGACCCAGTACTTC. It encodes CASSPREGPGETQYF.

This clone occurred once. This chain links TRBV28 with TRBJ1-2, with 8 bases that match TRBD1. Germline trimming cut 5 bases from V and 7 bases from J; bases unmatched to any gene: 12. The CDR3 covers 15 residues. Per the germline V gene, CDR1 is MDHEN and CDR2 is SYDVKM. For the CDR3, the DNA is TGTGCCAGCAGTGACGACAGGGGCTTGATCTCTGGCTACACCTTC. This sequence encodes CASSDDRGLISGYTF.

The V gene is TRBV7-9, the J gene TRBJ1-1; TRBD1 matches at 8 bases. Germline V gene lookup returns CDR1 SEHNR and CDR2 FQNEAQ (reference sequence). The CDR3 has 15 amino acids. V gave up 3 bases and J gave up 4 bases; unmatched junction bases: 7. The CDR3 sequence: CASSFLTGGGTEAFF. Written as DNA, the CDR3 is TGTGCCAGCAGCTTTCTCACAGGGGGAGGCACTGAAGCTTTCTTT.